Each of the 14 T cell receptor beta chains below was sequenced from the same sample in a study of T cell responses to AZD1222 COVID-19 vaccine. Method: immunoSEQ multiplex PCR; TCRdb's copy keeps in-frame clones and lacks some. The table includes 80,000 or so clones, about 93% detected once. Sample: peripheral blood, taken on day 0 of MenACWY control vaccination. The receptors were sampled from an adult in good health.

The J gene is TRBJ1-5, the V gene TRBV6-1; D is uncertain. The CDR3 is 13 residues long. Trimming removed 2 bases from V and 4 bases from J, with 6 bases in between. Germline CDR1 and CDR2: MNHNS and SASEGT. This CDR3 reads CASSERENQPQHF. In DNA form, the CDR3 reads TGTGCCAGCAGTGAAAGGGAGAATCAGCCCCAGCATTTT.

This clone has a single count. The J gene is TRBJ1-6, the V gene TRBV19, with 8 bases that match TRBD1. This CDR3 is 16 amino acids long. The germline V gene has CDR1 LNHDA and CDR2 SQIVND (reference sequence). V gave up 3 bases and J gave up 7 bases; unmatched junction bases: 8. CDR3 nucleotide sequence: TGTGCCAGTAGTATCCTCCGGACAGGGTGGAATTCACCCCTCCACTTT. It is translated as CASSILRTGWNSPLHF.

V and J are TRBV5-4 and TRBJ2-2; D perhaps matches TRBD2 (5 bases). The CDR3 spans 14 residues. V lost 2 bases to trimming and J lost 1 base, with 6 bases between them. Germline CDR1 is SGHNT and CDR2 is YYREEE (reference sequence). The CDR3 DNA sequence: TGTGCCAGCAGCTTCGAGGGGAACACCGGGGAGCTGTTTTTT. Its translation: CASSFEGNTGELFF.

This rearrangement joins TRBV6-5 to TRBJ2-5; D unresolved. V lost 0 bases, J lost 1 base, and 9 bases lay in between. Germline V gives CDR1 MNHEY, CDR2 SVGAGI. The CDR3 consists of 15 residues. CDR3 loop: CASSYSGRPQETQYF. DNA for the CDR3: TGTGCCAGCAGTTACTCCGGTCGACCCCAAGAGACCCAGTACTTC.

The chain uses TRBV9 and TRBJ1-2; 12 positions agree with TRBD1. V dropped 0 bases and J dropped 7; count of bases not matched to a gene: 4. The CDR3 is 15 amino acids. Germline V gene sequence: CDR1 SGDLS, CDR2 YYNGEE. Written as DNA, the CDR3 is TGTGCCAGCAGCGTAGGCGGGACAGGGGGCCGTGGCTACACCTTC. Translating it yields CASSVGGTGGRGYTF.

V gene TRBV2 combines with J gene TRBJ2-5; TRBD2 is a possible D gene (6 bases). The CDR3 length is 15 residues. CDR1 is SNHLY, CDR2 FYNNEI, per germline. V was cut by 4 bases and J by 5 bases, with 17 bases left in between. The CDR3 nucleotides read TGTGCCAGCAGTGCAAGAAGGGGAGGTATGGAGACCCAGTACTTC. This translates into CASSARRGGMETQYF.

This chain links TRBV6-6 with TRBJ2-5; D not resolved. Germline values: CDR1 MNHNY, CDR2 SVGAGI (reference sequence). The CDR3 spans 12 residues. V was pared by 9 bases and J by 1 base, with 9 bases between. The CDR3 nucleotides are TGTGCCAGTTCCGGGCCCCAAGAGACCCAGTACTTC. The encoded protein is CASSGPQETQYF.

This chain connects TRBV7-6 to TRBJ2-3, with 8 positions matching TRBD2. This CDR3 contains 16 residues. Germline CDR1 is SGHVS and CDR2 is FNYEAQ. V was clipped by 5 bases and J by 0 bases; unmatched bases: 7. CDR3 nucleotides: TGTGCCAGCAGCCCTCCGGGAGGGAGGAGCACAGATACGCAGTATTTT. It translates to CASSPPGGRSTDTQYF.

The V call is TRBV29-1, the J call TRBJ2-5, with D hard to call. V lost 0 bases and J lost 0, with 8 bases in between. The CDR3 sequence is 14 residues long. Germline V gene lookup returns CDR1 SQVTM and CDR2 ANQGSEA. Written as DNA, the CDR3 is TGCAGCGTTGAAGATTGGCACAACCAAGAGACCCAGTACTTC. As protein: CSVEDWHNQETQYF.

This clone was found once. The rearrangement uses TRBV19 and TRBJ2-1, with 7 bases lining up with TRBD2. Germline V CDR1 and CDR2: LNHDA, SQIVND (reference sequence). After removal of 5 bases from V and 6 bases from J, the junction contained 1 base not matched to a gene. The CDR3 loop spans 12 amino acids. Here the CDR3 reads CASSSGGNEQFF. In nucleotides, the CDR3 is TGTGCCAGTAGTTCGGGGGGCAATGAGCAGTTCTTC.

The rearrangement joins TRBV7-7 to TRBJ2-7, with a tentative D call TRBD2 (5 bases). The CDR3 length is 13 residues. V lost 5 bases, J lost 2 bases, and 10 bases lay in between. The germline V gene has CDR1 SSHAT and CDR2 FNYEAQ (reference sequence). Here the CDR3 reads CASSPSGPYEQYF. CDR3 sequence (DNA): TGTGCCAGCAGCCCCAGCGGCCCCTACGAGCAGTACTTC.

As concerns this clone: One end of the junction varies from germline; a read error may be responsible. This chain joins TRBV28 and TRBJ1-2; D is unresolved. This CDR3 is 13 amino acids long. Germline CDR1 reads MDHEN; CDR2 reads SYDVKM. CDR3 nucleotide sequence: TGTGCCAGCGGTTTGGGTGCCAACTATGGCTACACCTTC. This translates into CASGLGANYGYTF.

The rearrangement joins TRBV30 to TRBJ2-2; 11 bases are shared with TRBD1. The germline gives CDR1 GTSNPN, CDR2 SVGIG (reference sequence). This CDR3 spans 15 amino acids. Unmatched junction bases numbered 5, after V lost 3 bases and J lost 5 bases. The CDR3 sequence: CAWSWGDRGTGELFF. Written as DNA, the CDR3 is TGTGCCTGGAGCTGGGGGGACAGGGGGACCGGGGAGCTGTTTTTT.

The J gene is TRBJ1-4, the V gene TRBV6-1; D call uncertain. Germline V gene sequence: CDR1 MNHNS, CDR2 SASEGT. V dropped 3 bases and J dropped 8 bases, with 10 bases sitting between them. The CDR3 totals 13 residues. The CDR3 spells CASSDRVREKLFF. The DNA of the CDR3 is TGTGCCAGCAGTGATAGGGTCCGCGAAAAACTGTTTTTT.